Listed here are 10 T cell receptor beta chains from one sample, sequenced in a study of blood T cells in healthy people across ages (dated by TCRdb to between 2014 and 2017). To prepare the library, 5' RACE was applied. The data were produced on an Illumina HiSeq 2500. A second PCR of about 6 to 12 cycles was performed with a sample-barcoded 5' primer and a J-beta primer mix. TCRdb reanalyzed the raw reads on its own, using fastp at Q25 for trimming and MiXCR for clone calling, and kept in-frame beta chains. Every distinct CDR3 protein forms one entry, paired with its most common genes and DNA. This sample has about 680,000 distinct CDR3 sequences in its table, and around 49% of those were observed once. The top ten hold approximately 32% of the sample. Sequencing was performed on blood. The source of these receptors is a woman aged 55-70 years in good health.

This clonotype was seen only a few times. This chain connects TRBV7-9 to TRBJ1-4, with no clear D. Deletions cut 6 bases from V and 8 bases from J, with 10 bases between. Germline lookup yields CDR1 SEHNR and CDR2 FQNEAQ (reference sequence). The length of the CDR3 is 12 residues. The CDR3: CASSPIEEKLFF. The CDR3 DNA reads TGTGCCAGCAGTCCTATTGAGGAAAAACTGTTTTTT.

The chain couples TRBV28 to TRBJ2-5; D possibly matches TRBD1 or TRBD2 (5 bases each). Between the trimmed V and J ends, which lost 4 bases and 2 bases, there was a span of 14 bases. This CDR3 has 15 residues. Germline lookup yields CDR1 MDHEN and CDR2 SYDVKM. The CDR3 is CASSSPKGPQETQYF. CDR3 bases: TGTGCCAGCAGTTCACCCAAGGGACCTCAAGAGACCCAGTACTTC.

The V call is TRBV4-3, the J call TRBJ2-2; 8 positions match TRBD1. The CDR3 has 17 residues. Germline V gene data show CDR1 as LGHNA and CDR2 as YSLEER. Losses at the gene ends were 0 bases for V and 1 base for J; bases not matched to a gene: 4. The CDR3 loop reads CASSQEGQAMNTGELFF. In nucleotides, the CDR3 is TGCGCCAGCAGCCAAGAGGGACAGGCGATGAACACCGGGGAGCTGTTTTTT.

The table lists this clonotype with a count of one. The CDR3 loop reads CASSLRSWDEQYF. The CDR3 region has the DNA TGTGCCAGCAGCTTAAGAAGCTGGGATGAGCAGTACTTC. The chain is built from TRBV11-3 and TRBJ2-5; D not resolved. V was trimmed by 2 bases and J by 11 bases, leaving 15 bases between them. CDR1 is SGHNT and CDR2 is YENEEA in the germline V gene. This CDR3 is 13 amino acids long.

This clonotype has just a few counts. The chain employs TRBV29-1 and TRBJ1-4; perhaps TRBD1 as D (6 bases). This CDR3 has 14 residues. Germline CDR1 and CDR2: SQVTM and ANQGSEA. Trimming removed 6 bases at V and 4 bases at J, with 15 bases between. CDR3 sequence (DNA): TGCAGCGTCCAGAACAGGGTTGATAATGAAAAACTGTTTTTT. It yields the protein CSVQNRVDNEKLFF.

In this sample, this clonotype turned up a few times. The chain couples TRBV20-1 to TRBJ2-1; D is possibly TRBD1 (6 bases). The length of the CDR3 is 13 residues. The germline V and J ends were trimmed by 6 bases and 12 bases, with 21 bases remaining between them. Per the germline V gene, CDR1 is DFQATT and CDR2 is SNEGSKA (reference sequence). The DNA of the CDR3 is TGCAGTGCGAGAAGCCCCAGGACAGTTGCGCAGTTCTTC. This translates into CSARSPRTVAQFF.

The chain has TRBV5-8 and TRBJ2-1; either TRBD1 or TRBD2 may fit D (5 bases each). The V and J ends lost 0 bases and 4 bases respectively, with 11 bases between them. CDR1 and CDR2 from the germline V gene are SGHTS and YDEGEE. The CDR3 extends over 15 amino acids. CDR3 amino acids: CASSLGGEWYNEQFF. DNA for the CDR3: TGTGCCAGCAGCTTGGGAGGGGAGTGGTACAATGAGCAGTTCTTC.

The chain carries TRBV11-2 and TRBJ2-7; possibly TRBD2 for D (5 bases). Germline V gene sequence: CDR1 SGHAT, CDR2 FQNNGV. V lost 2 bases to trimming and J lost 7 bases, with 18 bases between them. The CDR3 is 15 amino acids. The CDR3 loop is CASSLSQPDYNEQYF. The CDR3 DNA reads TGTGCCAGCAGCTTATCCCAGCCCGACTACAATGAGCAGTACTTC.

This chain connects TRBV15 to TRBJ2-1; TRBD2 agrees at 12 bases. CDR3 size: 13 residues. The germline V gene encodes CDR1 LNHNV and CDR2 YYDKDF (reference sequence). V lost 7 bases to trimming and J lost 9 bases; unmatched junction nucleotides: 4. The CDR3 reads CATTSGRAGEQFF. Here the CDR3 DNA reads TGTGCCACCACTAGCGGGAGGGCAGGTGAGCAGTTCTTC.

The rearrangement uses TRBV20-1 and TRBJ2-1; D ambiguous. V was clipped by 3 bases and J by 6 bases, with 12 bases between them. CDR1 DFQATT and CDR2 SNEGSKA come from the germline V gene (reference sequence). This CDR3 spans 13 amino acids. This CDR3 reads CSASIPLSNEQFF. CDR3 coding DNA: TGCAGTGCTAGCATCCCGTTAAGCAATGAGCAGTTCTTC.